These T cell receptor beta chains were read from a single sample in a study of blood T cell repertoires in COVID-19. Repertoires were generated with immunoSEQ multiplex PCR, while TCRdb's copy carries only in-frame clones and drops some. The sample comprises over 45,000 clones, less than 85% of which are singletons, and around 20% rests with the top ten. Material for sequencing was peripheral blood. The receptor set was obtained from a woman between 50 and 59 years old with active or convalescent COVID-19. The CDR3 runs from the conserved cysteine through the conserved F or W. The order of the fields is CDR3 length, V gene, J gene, clone size, CDR3 protein. Some rows mark clone size as missing; the rest say once, few, many or name a class of expanded clone.

>15|TRBV5-1|TRBJ2-3|few
CASSFRQGPTDTQYF
>14|TRBV7-9|TRBJ1-2|.
CASSPDGGDYGYTF
>15|TRBV18|TRBJ1-6|few
CASSRGQGKGSPLHF
>11|TRBV30|TRBJ2-1|.
CAWNRKNEQFF
>16|TRBV28|TRBJ2-2|.
CASRRKRTANTGELFF
>15|TRBV19|TRBJ2-1|once
CASTKPGDLTNEQFF
>16|TRBV5-1|TRBJ1-2|.
CASSLAWDRGNYGYTF
>13|TRBV11-1|TRBJ1-5|.
CASSPSAGQPQHF
>17|TRBV19|TRBJ2-7|.
CASSIALDTTGSYEQYF
>18|TRBV24-1|TRBJ2-1|.
CATSDPIGGAGADNEQFF
>15|TRBV18|TRBJ1-4|few
CASSPRGRENEKLFF
>15|TRBV9|TRBJ1-6|few
CASSVDAVQNSPLHF
>15|TRBV25-1|TRBJ1-3|.
CASSEYRGIGNTIYF
>13|TRBV27|TRBJ1-1|.
CASSFNSQTEAFF
>13|TRBV18|TRBJ1-2|.
CASSGDSTYGYTF
>17|TRBV21-1|TRBJ2-4|.
CASSPRPDTLAKNIQYF
>13|TRBV15|TRBJ2-3|.
CATSAPAGHTQYF
>15|TRBV11-2|TRBJ1-6|.
CASSLVISLNSPLHF
>14|TRBV7-9|TRBJ2-7|.
CASSFDGRPGEQYF
>13|TRBV11-2|TRBJ2-1|.
CASSLAVAAEQFF
>13|TRBV29-1|TRBJ2-7|once
CSVETAGHYEQYF
>14|TRBV6-5|TRBJ2-1|.
CASARLAAYNEQFF
>13|TRBV9|TRBJ1-1|.
CASSVAEGTEAFF
>13|TRBV10-1|TRBJ2-1|few
CASSPGQAHEQFF
>16|TRBV5-1|TRBJ2-5|.
CASSQGRGGFQETQYF
>15|TRBV7-8|TRBJ2-7|.
CASSHRGTGGYEQYF
>14|TRBV5-4|TRBJ2-1|.
CASSNRQVNNEQFF
>15|TRBV5-5|TRBJ1-2|few
CASAWGRARDYGYTF
>14|TRBV5-6|TRBJ1-2|few
CASSLEGVDYGYTF
>16|TRBV5-5|TRBJ2-2|.
CASSLVWGRNTGELFF
>15|TRBV6-4|TRBJ2-2|.
CASSEREDDTGELFF
>15|TRBV5-1|TRBJ2-1|.
CASSLMVAGANEQFF
>14|TRBV6-5|TRBJ1-4|.
CASRSRTGLEKLFF
>13|TRBV28|TRBJ1-2|few
CASSPGQSFGYTF
>15|TRBV4-1|TRBJ1-1|.
CASSQRDRERAEAFF
>18|TRBV7-8|TRBJ2-5|.
CASSFRLAFSGNQETQYF
>14|TRBV2|TRBJ2-3|.
CASRFSRDIRSQYF
>16|TRBV5-1|TRBJ1-1|.
CASSSDVGERSTEAFF
>16|TRBV10-3|TRBJ1-1|.
CAISLQGARGNTEAFF
>16|TRBV5-1|TRBJ2-2|.
CASSSRQLAGNGELFF
>16|TRBV3-1/TRBV3-2|TRBJ1-6|few
CASSLRTGQGNSPLHF
>15|TRBV7-2|TRBJ2-1|.
CASSRDYRSYNEQFF